Below, 26 T cell receptor beta chains from the same sample are listed, as sequenced in a study of shared clonotypes between healthy human individuals. Some clones are missing from TCRdb's copy, which holds only in-frame ones; the method was immunoSEQ multiplex PCR. The sample includes under 600,000 clones, roughly four fifths of them seen just once. Material for sequencing was PBMCs. These receptors came from a woman aged 40 to 49 in good health. Some clones in this sample may be carry-over from other donors' samples.

V and J are TRBV7-2 and TRBJ1-5; a weak D match, TRBD1 (5 bases). This CDR3 region has 13 residues. Per germline, CDR1 SGHTA and CDR2 FQGNSA. V was clipped by 1 base and J by 7 bases, with 8 bases between them. The CDR3 DNA follows: TGTGCCAGCAGCTTAGGGGGGAAACAGCCCCAGCATTTT. It codes for CASSLGGKQPQHF.

The gene calls are TRBV7-9 and TRBJ2-7, with TRBD1 matching over 11 bases. The CDR3 contains 17 residues. The germline gives CDR1 SEHNR, CDR2 FQNEAQ (reference sequence). With 6 bases clipped from V and 3 bases from J, the junction kept 13 bases outside the gene matches. The CDR3 region is CASSFKTPGQGDYEQYF. CDR3 DNA sequence: TGTGCCAGCAGTTTTAAAACTCCGGGACAGGGGGACTACGAGCAGTACTTC.

In regard to this clone: With only one base between it and a far larger clone, this is likely a read error. In the same sample, other DNA sequences code for this CDR3. The chain combines TRBV4-2 with TRBJ2-2, with 10 bases lining up with TRBD2. CDR1 and CDR2 (germline): LGHNA, YNFKEQ. This CDR3 is 16 amino acids long. J gave up 3 bases and V 4 bases, and 5 bases lay outside the gene matches. DNA for the CDR3: TGTGCCAGCAGCCGCAGCGGGAGGGAGGACACCGGGGAGCTGTTTTTT. This gives the protein CASSRSGREDTGELFF.

This clone was seen just once. It is likely a read error, because the conserved phenylalanine at the end of the CDR3 is missing. V and J are TRBV2 and TRBJ2-6; D may be TRBD1 (6 bases). The germline V and J ends were trimmed by 6 bases and 0 bases, with 9 bases remaining between them. The CDR3 has 15 amino acids. Per germline, CDR1 SNHLY and CDR2 FYNNEI. The CDR3 DNA sequence: TGTGCCAGCAGCCGACAGGTCTCTGGGGCCAACGTCCTGACTATC. Encoded protein: CASSRQVSGANVLTI.

This clone was seen a handful of times. The chain joins TRBV6-5 to TRBJ2-7; D assignment may be TRBD1 or TRBD2 (5 bases each). Germline V gene data show CDR1 as MNHEY and CDR2 as SVGAGI. There are 14 residues in the CDR3. Trimming stripped 6 bases from V and 0 bases from J, with 12 bases between. The CDR3: CASSPGTNSYEQYF. CDR3 DNA sequence: TGTGCCAGCAGCCCCGGGACCAACTCCTACGAGCAGTACTTC.

The chain couples TRBV19 to TRBJ2-7; D possibly matches TRBD1 or TRBD2 (7 bases each). V lost 3 bases to trimming and J lost 3 bases, with 15 bases between them. In germline, CDR1 is LNHDA, CDR2 SQIVND (reference sequence). This CDR3 is 15 amino acids long. The CDR3 sequence is CASSIGRGPSYEQYF. In DNA, the CDR3 is TGTGCCAGTAGTATTGGGAGGGGGCCCAGCTACGAGCAGTACTTC.

The chain is built from TRBV9 and TRBJ1-1, with 7 bases identical to TRBD1. The V segment lost 4 bases and the J segment 1 base; nucleotides outside the gene matches: 7. Looked up from germline, CDR1 is SGDLS and CDR2 is YYNGEE. CDR3 length equals 15 residues. The CDR3: CASSPRQGRNTEAFF. CDR3 nucleotides: TGTGCCAGCAGCCCCCGACAGGGAAGGAACACTGAAGCTTTCTTT.

Of note for this clone: A far larger clone is a single base away, which makes a read error likely. This same CDR3 is encoded by further DNA sequences in the sample. The V and J genes are TRBV18 and TRBJ1-1, with a weak D call TRBD1 (6 bases). Trimming removed 3 bases from V and 1 base from J, with 21 bases in between. This CDR3 has 18 amino acids. The germline gives CDR1 KGHSH, CDR2 LQKENI. The chain's CDR3 is CASSPSGGPEGPNTEAFF. In nucleotides, the CDR3 is TGTGCCAGCTCACCCTCCGGGGGGCCCGAAGGACCGAACACTGAAGCTTTCTTT.

V is TRBV18 and J is TRBJ2-2, with 7 bases identical to TRBD2. Germline values: CDR1 KGHSH, CDR2 LQKENI. V lost 3 bases to trimming and J lost 4 bases; unmatched junction nucleotides: 2. This CDR3 has 14 amino acids. The DNA for the CDR3 is TGTGCCAGCTCACCTATAGCGGGCACCGGGGAGCTGTTTTTT. This codes for CASSPIAGTGELFF.

The chain couples TRBV7-2 to TRBJ2-1; TRBD1 matches at 8 bases. Germline V gene sequence: CDR1 SGHTA, CDR2 FQGNSA. J gave up 8 bases and V 7 bases, and 10 bases lay outside the gene matches. There are 14 residues in the CDR3. The CDR3 loop reads CASTRDRSADEQFF. The CDR3 nucleotides are TGTGCCAGCACTCGGGACAGGTCGGCCGATGAGCAGTTCTTC.

The J gene is TRBJ2-3, the V gene TRBV28; D may be TRBD1 (5 bases). From germline, CDR1 is MDHEN and CDR2 SYDVKM. Trimming took off 9 bases at V and 2 bases at J, with 15 bases between the two ends. This CDR3 has 14 amino acids. The CDR3 loop reads CASRTQRPTDTQYF. The DNA for the CDR3 is TGTGCCAGTCGGACACAGAGACCCACAGATACGCAGTATTTT.

The V call is TRBV28, the J call TRBJ1-1; no clear D. Trimming removed 2 bases at V and 6 bases at J, with 10 bases between. This CDR3 comprises 13 residues. CDR1 and CDR2 from the germline V gene are MDHEN and SYDVKM. CDR3 residues: CASSLPSWAEAFF. The CDR3 region has the DNA TGTGCCAGCAGTTTACCTTCGTGGGCTGAAGCTTTCTTT. Variable domain in full (rest from reference TRBV28 and TRBJ1-1): DVKVTQSSRYLVKRTGEKVFLECVQDMDHENMFWYRQDPGLGLRLIYFSYDVKMKEKGDIPEGYSVSREKKERFSLILESASTNQTSMYLCASSLPSWAEAFFGQGTRLTVV.

Here the CDR3 DNA reads TGTGCCAGCAGCCCGAACCCTATAGATACGCAGTATTTT. It codes for CASSPNPIDTQYF. The chain has TRBV11-2 and TRBJ2-3; D is unclear. V was shortened by 5 bases and J by 5 bases, with 11 bases between the two germline ends. The CDR3 consists of 13 residues. The germline gives CDR1 SGHAT, CDR2 FQNNGV.

The chain links TRBV5-4 to TRBJ1-2, with a weak D call TRBD1 (5 bases). Trimming left V 0 bases short and J 2 bases short, with 11 bases between. CDR3 length equals 15 residues. The germline gives CDR1 SGHNT, CDR2 YYREEE (reference sequence). The CDR3: CASSLARQGNYGYTF. DNA of the CDR3: TGTGCCAGCAGCTTGGCGCGTCAGGGCAACTATGGCTACACCTTC. Complete variable domain (other parts from reference TRBV5-4 and TRBJ1-2): ETGVTQSPTHLIKTRGQQVTLRCSSQSGHNTVSWYQQALGQGPQFIFQYYREEENGRGNFPPRFSGLQFPNYSSELNVNALELDDSALYLCASSLARQGNYGYTFGSGTRLTVV.

V gene TRBV5-8 combines with J gene TRBJ1-5; perhaps TRBD1 as D (5 bases). Germline CDR1 SGHTS, CDR2 YDEGEE. CDR3 length: 15 amino acids. The V and J ends lost 2 bases and 4 bases respectively, with 13 bases between them. The CDR3 here is CASSFSGGGNQPQHF. CDR3 in DNA: TGTGCCAGCAGCTTTAGTGGTGGGGGTAATCAGCCCCAGCATTTT.

The chain carries TRBV7-9 and TRBJ2-4; maybe TRBD1 (6 bases). Germline CDR1 SEHNR, CDR2 FQNEAQ (reference sequence). The CDR3 has 14 residues. The ends were cut back, 1 base at V and 7 bases at J, with 11 bases in the middle. This CDR3 is CASSLDPGANIQYF. DNA for the CDR3: TGTGCCAGCAGCTTAGATCCAGGGGCGAACATTCAGTACTTC.

This clone was seen only once. The chain has TRBV5-6 and TRBJ2-4, with 7 bases fitting TRBD1. The CDR3 is 14 amino acids. In germline, CDR1 is SGHDT, CDR2 YYEEEE. Unmatched junction bases numbered 4, after V lost 2 bases and J lost 5 bases. The DNA for the CDR3 is TGTGCCAGCAGCTTCCGGGACAGAGAAAACATTCAGTACTTC. Protein sequence: CASSFRDRENIQYF. The full variable domain, completed using reference TRBV5-6 and TRBJ2-4, is DAGVTQSPTHLIKTRGQQVTLRCSPKSGHDTVSWYQQALGQGPQFIFQYYEEEERQRGNFPDRFSGHQFPNYSSELNVNALLLGDSALYLCASSFRDRENIQYFGAGTRLSVL.

This chain uses TRBV28 with TRBJ1-2; 10 bases match TRBD1. The CDR3 has 14 amino acids. V lost 5 bases to trimming and J lost 6 bases; unmatched junction nucleotides: 6. The germline CDR1 and CDR2 sequences are MDHEN and SYDVKM. The CDR3 nucleotides are TGTGCCAGCAGTCGGCCCGGGACAGGGGATGGCTACACCTTC. Protein sequence: CASSRPGTGDGYTF.

In its sample, this clone was seen once. The chain uses TRBV2 and TRBJ2-3; TRBD2 matches at 10 bases. Germline CDR1 SNHLY, CDR2 FYNNEI. This CDR3 region has 12 residues. J gave up 14 bases and V 6 bases, and 8 bases lay outside the gene matches. This CDR3 reads CASRASGRDRYF. The CDR3 DNA is TGTGCCAGCAGGGCAAGCGGGAGGGATCGGTATTTT.

This clone appeared a single time. The CDR3 sequence: CASSIGRDQPQHF. The CDR3, as DNA: TGTGCCAGTAGTATAGGGAGGGATCAGCCCCAGCATTTT. This chain connects TRBV19 to TRBJ1-5; D remains unclear. V was clipped by 1 base and J by 5 bases, with 6 bases between them. The CDR3 runs to 13 residues. Germline CDR1 and CDR2: LNHDA and SQIVND (reference sequence).

This chain links TRBV5-1 with TRBJ1-1, with D possibly being TRBD1 (6 bases). Trimming pared 2 bases from V and 6 bases from J, leaving 14 bases between. Per the germline V gene, CDR1 is SGHRS and CDR2 is YFSETQ. The CDR3 has 14 residues. The CDR3 DNA reads TGCGCCAGCAGCTTCGGTGCAGGGGCCCCTGAAGCTTTCTTT. Translation gives CASSFGAGAPEAFF.

This clone was found many times. The rearrangement joins TRBV6-5 to TRBJ2-2; TRBD1 is a possible D gene (6 bases). V lost 2 bases, J lost 2 bases, and 9 bases lay in between. This CDR3 has 15 residues. Germline lookup yields CDR1 MNHEY and CDR2 SVGAGI. The CDR3 loop is CASSYRTDNTGELFF. For the CDR3, the DNA is TGTGCCAGCAGTTACCGGACAGATAACACCGGGGAGCTGTTTTTT.

The V gene is TRBV7-9, the J gene TRBJ1-4; TRBD1 matches 9 bases. The V segment lost 1 base and the J segment 6 bases; nucleotides outside the gene matches: 3. This CDR3 is 15 amino acids long. The germline gives CDR1 SEHNR, CDR2 FQNEAQ (reference sequence). The CDR3 DNA is TGTGCCAGCAGCTTAGGGGACAGGGCTTATGAAAAACTGTTTTTT. Translation: CASSLGDRAYEKLFF.

In this sample, this clone turned up once. V and J are TRBV30 and TRBJ2-7, with 9 bases fitting TRBD2. This CDR3 is 15 amino acids long. J was trimmed by 6 bases and V by 0 bases; bases with no gene match: 9. CDR1 GTSNPN and CDR2 SVGIG come from the germline V gene (reference sequence). The CDR3 region has the DNA TGTGCCTGGAGTGTATTTAGCGGGAGTATAGGCGAGCAGTACTTC. This sequence encodes CAWSVFSGSIGEQYF. Variable domain in full (rest from reference TRBV30 and TRBJ2-7): SQTIHQWPATLVQPVGSPLSLECTVEGTSNPNLYWYRQAAGRGLQLLFYSVGIGQISSEVPQNLSASRPQDRQFILSSKKLLLSDSGFYLCAWSVFSGSIGEQYFGPGTRLTVT.

Comment on this clone: A clone one base away is much larger, so this may be a read error. J is TRBJ1-1 and V is TRBV10-2, with a weak D call TRBD1 (6 bases). Trimming removed 7 bases at V and 4 bases at J, with 22 bases between. This CDR3 spans 16 amino acids. Germline V gene lookup returns CDR1 WSHSY and CDR2 SAAADI. CDR3 nucleotide sequence: TGCGCCAGCATTCGAAACTACGGGGGGCGAGGCACTGAAGCTTTCTTT. Residues: CASIRNYGGRGTEAFF.

J is TRBJ2-7 and V is TRBV2; weak D call: TRBD2 (7 bases). This CDR3 contains 15 residues. The V end lost 1 base, the J end lost 3 bases, and 13 bases lay between the germline ends. Germline values: CDR1 SNHLY, CDR2 FYNNEI. The CDR3 DNA follows: TGTGCCAGCAGTGAAGGGGGGCTAGCGGTCTACGAGCAGTACTTC. This translates into CASSEGGLAVYEQYF.